The sequence of this T cell receptor (beta chain) was determined in a study of control samples from healthy donors and cancer patients. The CDR3 length is 13 residues. Germline assignment: CDR1 MRHNA and CDR2 SNTAGT. The V gene lost 8 bases and the J gene lost 7 bases, with 18 bases spanning the gap. TCRdb keeps only in-frame clones here, not all; method: immunoSEQ multiplex PCR. The data contain 150,000 to 200,000 clones, 75% to 95% of them seen just once; the ten biggest clones take up around 2%. The receptor comes from a woman in her thirties or forties in good health. Specimen: blood. The chain employs TRBV6-4 and TRBJ2-7; possibly TRBD2 for D (5 bases). The CDR3 DNA sequence: TGTGCCAGCGGAGGATGCCGGTGGGGTGAGCAGTACTTC. It translates to CASGGCRWGEQYF.